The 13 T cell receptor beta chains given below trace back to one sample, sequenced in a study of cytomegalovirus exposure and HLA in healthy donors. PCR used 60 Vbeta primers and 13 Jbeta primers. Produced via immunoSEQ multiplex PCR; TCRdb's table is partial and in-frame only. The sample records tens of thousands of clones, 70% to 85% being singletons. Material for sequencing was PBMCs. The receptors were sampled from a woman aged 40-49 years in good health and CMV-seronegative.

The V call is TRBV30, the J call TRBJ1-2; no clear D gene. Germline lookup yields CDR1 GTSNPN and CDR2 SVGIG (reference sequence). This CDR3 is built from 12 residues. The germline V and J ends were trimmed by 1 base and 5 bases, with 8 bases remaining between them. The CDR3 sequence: CAWSGSDYGYTF. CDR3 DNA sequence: TGTGCCTGGAGTGGGTCAGATTATGGCTACACCTTC.

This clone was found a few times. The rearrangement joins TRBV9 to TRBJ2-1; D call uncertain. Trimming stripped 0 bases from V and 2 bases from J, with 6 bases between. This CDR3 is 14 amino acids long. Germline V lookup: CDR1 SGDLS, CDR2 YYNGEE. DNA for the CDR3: TGTGCCAGCAGCGTAGGCGATGCCTACAATGAGCAGTTCTTC. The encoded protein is CASSVGDAYNEQFF.

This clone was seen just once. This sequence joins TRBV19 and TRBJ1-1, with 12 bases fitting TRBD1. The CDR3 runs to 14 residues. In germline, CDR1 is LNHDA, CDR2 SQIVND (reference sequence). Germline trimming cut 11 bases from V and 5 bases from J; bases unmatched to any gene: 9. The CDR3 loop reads CACRDRGLETEAFF. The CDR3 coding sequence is TGTGCCTGCCGGGACAGGGGGCTAGAAACTGAAGCTTTCTTT. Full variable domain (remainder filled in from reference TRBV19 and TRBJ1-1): DGGITQSPKYLFRKEGQNVTLSCEQNLNHDAMYWYRQDPGQGLRLIYYSQIVNDFQKGDIAEGYSVSREKKESFPLTVTSAQKNPTAFYLCACRDRGLETEAFFGQGTRLTVV.

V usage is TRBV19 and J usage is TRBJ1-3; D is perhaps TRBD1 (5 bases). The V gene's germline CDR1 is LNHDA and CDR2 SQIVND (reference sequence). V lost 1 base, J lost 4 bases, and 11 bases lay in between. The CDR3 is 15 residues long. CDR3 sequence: CASSIAPGPGNTIYF. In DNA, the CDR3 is TGTGCCAGTAGTATAGCTCCAGGGCCGGGAAACACCATATATTTT.

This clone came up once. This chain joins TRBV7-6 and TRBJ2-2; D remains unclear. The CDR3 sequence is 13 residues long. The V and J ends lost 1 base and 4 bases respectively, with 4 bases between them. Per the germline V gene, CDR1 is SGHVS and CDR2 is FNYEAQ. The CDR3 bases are TGTGCCAGCAGCTTAGTTCTCACCGGGGAGCTGTTTTTT. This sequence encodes CASSLVLTGELFF.

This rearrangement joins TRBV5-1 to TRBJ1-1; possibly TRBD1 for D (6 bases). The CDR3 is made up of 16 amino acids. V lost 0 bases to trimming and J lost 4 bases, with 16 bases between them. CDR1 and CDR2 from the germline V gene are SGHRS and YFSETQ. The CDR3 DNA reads TGCGCCAGCAGCTTGGGTTCGTGGGGGCAGGGCACTGAAGCTTTCTTT. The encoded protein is CASSLGSWGQGTEAFF.

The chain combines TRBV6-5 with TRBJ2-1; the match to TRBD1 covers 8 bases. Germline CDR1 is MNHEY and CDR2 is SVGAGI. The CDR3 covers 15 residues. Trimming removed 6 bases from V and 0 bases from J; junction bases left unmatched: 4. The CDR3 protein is CASSSGTGSYNEQFF. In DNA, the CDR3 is TGTGCCAGCAGCTCCGGGACAGGCTCCTACAATGAGCAGTTCTTC.

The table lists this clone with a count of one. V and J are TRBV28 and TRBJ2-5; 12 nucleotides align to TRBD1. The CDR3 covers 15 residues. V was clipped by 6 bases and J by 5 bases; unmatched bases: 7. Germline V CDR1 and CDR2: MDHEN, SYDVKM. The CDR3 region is CASRPGQGAWETQYF. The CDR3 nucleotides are TGTGCCAGCAGGCCGGGACAGGGGGCTTGGGAGACCCAGTACTTC.

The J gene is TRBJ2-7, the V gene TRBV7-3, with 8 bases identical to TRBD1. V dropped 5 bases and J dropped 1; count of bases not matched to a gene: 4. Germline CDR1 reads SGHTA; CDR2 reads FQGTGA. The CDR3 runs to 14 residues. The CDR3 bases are TGTGCCAGCAGCCTAGGGACAGGTTCCTACGAGCAGTACTTC. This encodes CASSLGTGSYEQYF.

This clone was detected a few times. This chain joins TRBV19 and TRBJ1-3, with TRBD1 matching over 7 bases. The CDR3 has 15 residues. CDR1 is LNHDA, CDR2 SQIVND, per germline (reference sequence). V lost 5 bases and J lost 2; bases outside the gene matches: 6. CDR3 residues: CASSASTGAGNTIYF. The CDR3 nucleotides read TGTGCCAGTAGTGCGTCAACAGGGGCTGGAAACACCATATATTTT.

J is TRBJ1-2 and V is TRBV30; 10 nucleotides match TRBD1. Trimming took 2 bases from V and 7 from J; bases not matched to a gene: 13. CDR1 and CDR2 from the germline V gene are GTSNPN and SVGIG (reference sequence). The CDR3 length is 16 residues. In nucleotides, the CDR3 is TGTGCCTGGAGTACGGGGACGACAGGGGGCTCTGGTGGCTACACCTTC. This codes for CAWSTGTTGGSGGYTF.

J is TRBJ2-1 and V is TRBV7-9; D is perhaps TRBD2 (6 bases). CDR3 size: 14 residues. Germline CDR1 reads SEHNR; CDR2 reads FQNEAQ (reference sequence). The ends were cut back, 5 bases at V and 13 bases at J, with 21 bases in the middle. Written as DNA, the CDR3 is TGTGCCAGCAGCACCCGGACTATCCTGATTGGACAGTTCTTC. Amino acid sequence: CASSTRTILIGQFF.

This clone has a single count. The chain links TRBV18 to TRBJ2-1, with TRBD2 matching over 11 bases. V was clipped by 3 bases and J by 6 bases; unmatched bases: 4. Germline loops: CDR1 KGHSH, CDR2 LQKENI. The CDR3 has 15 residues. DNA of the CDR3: TGTGCCAGCTCACCCAATAGCGGGGGGGGCAATGAGCAGTTCTTC. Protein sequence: CASSPNSGGGNEQFF.